Following are 10 T cell receptor beta chains from one sample sequenced in a study of vaccination effects on CD4 cells after COVID-19. At the end of 10 days of culture, CD4+ T cells were isolated. The person acquired a PCR-confirmed SARS-CoV-2 infection between March and December 2020. Each participant was administered two doses of either the BNT162b2 or the mRNA-1273 vaccine. This table comes from immunoSEQ multiplex PCR, and its TCRdb copy is limited to in-frame clones, with some not included. The sample lists about 34,000 clones; approximately 81% were seen once. These receptors lack a known antigen. Material: CD4+ T cells from PBMCs cultured without peptide, obtained after COVID-19 vaccination. The origin of the receptors is a human donor who had a prior SARS-CoV-2 infection.

The chain couples TRBV3-1 (or the pseudogene TRBV3-2) to TRBJ1-1; D is unresolved. The germline V gene encodes CDR1 LGHDT and CDR2 YNNKEL (reference sequence). There are 14 residues in the CDR3. V lost 1 base to trimming and J lost 6 bases, with 12 bases between them. The CDR3 protein is CASSQGPSRSEAFF. The CDR3, as DNA: TGTGCCAGCAGCCAAGGGCCCAGCAGATCTGAAGCTTTCTTT.

The gene calls are TRBV10-3 and TRBJ1-5; D is undetermined. Trimming took off 2 bases at V and 2 bases at J, with 10 bases between the two ends. This CDR3 has 15 residues. Germline V gene sequence: CDR1 ENHRY, CDR2 SYGVKD. CDR3 region: CAISEDGDGNQPQHF. CDR3 DNA sequence: TGTGCCATCAGTGAGGACGGGGATGGCAATCAGCCCCAGCATTTT.

J is TRBJ2-5 and V is TRBV7-2, with 8 nucleotides matching TRBD2. The CDR3 covers 16 residues. CDR1 is SGHTA, CDR2 FQGNSA, per germline. With V trimmed by 1 base and J by 2 bases, 6 bases remained unmatched. The CDR3 sequence: CASSLGRGGGQETQYF. CDR3 in DNA: TGTGCCAGCAGCTTAGGACGGGGGGGAGGACAAGAGACCCAGTACTTC.

The rearrangement uses TRBV6-5 and TRBJ2-2; tentatively, D is TRBD1 (6 bases). With 8 bases removed from V and 3 bases from J, the gap between germline ends came to 13 bases. From germline, CDR1 is MNHEY and CDR2 SVGAGI. CDR3 size: 14 residues. CDR3 sequence (DNA): TGTGCCAGCGGGGGCAGGTCGCACACCGGGGAGCTGTTTTTT. Its protein is CASGGRSHTGELFF.

This clone was seen more than once but under ten times. The chain employs TRBV7-9 and TRBJ1-6, with TRBD1 matching over 9 bases. This CDR3 contains 14 residues. Germline CDR1 reads SEHNR; CDR2 reads FQNEAQ (reference sequence). The V and J ends lost 6 bases and 11 bases, in that order; junction bases with no gene match: 8. The CDR3 is CASSFTGGAAPLHF. The CDR3 DNA is TGTGCCAGCAGTTTTACAGGGGGCGCCGCACCCCTCCACTTT.

Written as DNA, the CDR3 is TGCGCCAGCAGCCGATCCCCACAGGGGGCAGATACGCAGTATTTT. Translating gives CASSRSPQGADTQYF. The genes are TRBV5-1 and TRBJ2-3; 8 bases are a match to TRBD1. The CDR3 totals 15 residues. Germline assignment: CDR1 SGHRS and CDR2 YFSETQ. With V trimmed by 4 bases and J by 4 bases, 8 bases remained unmatched.

This clone was seen a handful of times. The chain uses TRBV19 and TRBJ1-5; D possibly corresponds to TRBD1 (5 bases). The CDR3 spans 18 residues. V was cut by 2 bases and J by 4 bases, with 21 bases left in between. The germline V gene encodes CDR1 LNHDA and CDR2 SQIVND (reference sequence). CDR3 nucleotide sequence: TGTGCCAGTAGTATACAGGGCCTAGTTTTGACTTCAAATCAGCCCCAGCATTTT. Translated, it gives CASSIQGLVLTSNQPQHF.

The chain recombines TRBV5-4 with TRBJ2-3; 13 bases line up with TRBD2. The J segment lost 2 bases and the V segment lost 4 bases, leaving 4 bases of the junction unmatched. The germline V gene encodes CDR1 SGHNT and CDR2 YYREEE (reference sequence). The CDR3 is 16 amino acids. The CDR3 protein is CASSPGTSGDTDTQYF. In DNA, the CDR3 is TGTGCCAGCAGCCCCGGGACTAGCGGGGACACAGATACGCAGTATTTT.

This chain connects TRBV19 to TRBJ2-5; 8 bases align to TRBD2. The CDR3 has 17 amino acids. The J segment lost 0 bases and the V segment lost 0 bases, leaving 6 bases of the junction unmatched. Germline CDR1 LNHDA, CDR2 SQIVND (reference sequence). In nucleotides, the CDR3 is TGTGCCAGTAGTATAGAGGCTAGCGGGCGATACCAAGAGACCCAGTACTTC. As protein: CASSIEASGRYQETQYF.

The chain couples TRBV19 to TRBJ2-2, with no clear D. Germline values: CDR1 LNHDA, CDR2 SQIVND (reference sequence). The germline V and J ends were trimmed by 5 bases and 7 bases, with 17 bases remaining between them. The CDR3 totals 15 residues. The chain's CDR3 is CASSDRYFGVGELFF. CDR3 DNA sequence: TGTGCCAGTAGTGATAGGTACTTCGGAGTCGGGGAGCTGTTTTTT.